The text below deals with one TCR beta chain. The data were obtained in a study of shared clonotypes between healthy human individuals. It was CD45RO-negative cells, positively selected for CCR7, that made up naive CD8 cells, with terminally differentiated effector memory CD45RA+ cells excluded. TCRdb keeps only in-frame clones here, not all; method: immunoSEQ multiplex PCR. This table holds hundreds of thousands of clones, approximately 95% found once. The CDR3 spans 14 residues. CDR1 and CDR2 from the germline V gene are SGHDT and YYEEEE. Deletions cut 1 base from V and 2 bases from J, with 8 bases between.

The specimen sequenced was naive CD8+ T cells sorted from blood. The receptor was derived from a woman aged 25 to 45 in good health. The V gene is TRBV5-6, the J gene TRBJ2-3, with D possibly TRBD1 on 5 matching bases. In nucleotides, the CDR3 is TGTGCCAGCAGCTTGACAGGTAACACAGATACGCAGTATTTT. It encodes CASSLTGNTDTQYF.